Sequencing of this T cell receptor (beta chain) was carried out in a study of cytomegalovirus exposure and HLA in healthy donors. Findings and caveats of the study: A subsequent analysis found that TCR clusters from the first cohort also tended to co-occur in the roughly 120 validation repertoires, with approximately 95% of cluster scores above 0. Specific recognition of CMV antigens was confirmed in vitro for a few chains (all CMV-associated).

Regarding this clone: Its antigen is unidentified.

Libraries were prepared by immunoSEQ multiplex PCR; TCRdb keeps only in-frame clonotypes and omits some of them. The sample shows 97,000 or so clones, less than 90% of them seen only once. The donors were in the roughly 120-subject validation cohort, distinct from the approximately 700-subject first cohort. Trimming removed 3 bases from V and 7 bases from J, with 15 bases in between. CDR1 MNHEY and CDR2 SMNVEV come from the germline V gene (reference sequence). This CDR3 has 15 residues. Sequences were obtained from PBMCs. The chain carries TRBV27 and TRBJ1-4, with D possibly being TRBD1 (6 bases). This clonotype was sampled from a man aged 18 to 35 in good health and CMV-seropositive. This CDR3 reads CASSFTGGRLEKLFF. The CDR3 DNA is TGTGCCAGCAGTTTTACCGGGGGGCGCCTTGAAAAACTGTTTTTT. The full variable domain, with the rest looked up from reference TRBV27 and TRBJ1-4, is EAQVTQNPRYLITVTGKKLTVTCSQNMNHEYMSWYRQDPGLGLRQIYYSMNVEVTDKGDVPEGYKVSRKEKRNFPLILESPSPNQTSLYFCASSFTGGRLEKLFFGSGTQLSVL.